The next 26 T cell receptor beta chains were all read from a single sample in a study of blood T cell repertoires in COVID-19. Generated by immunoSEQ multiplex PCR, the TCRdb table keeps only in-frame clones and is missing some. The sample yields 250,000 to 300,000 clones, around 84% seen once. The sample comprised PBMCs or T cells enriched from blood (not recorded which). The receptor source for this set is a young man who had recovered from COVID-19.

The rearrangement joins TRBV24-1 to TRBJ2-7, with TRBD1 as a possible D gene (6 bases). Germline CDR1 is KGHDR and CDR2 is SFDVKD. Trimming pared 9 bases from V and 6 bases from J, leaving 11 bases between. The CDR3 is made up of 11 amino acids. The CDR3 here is CATAQGGEQYF. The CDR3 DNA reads TGTGCCACCGCACAGGGCGGCGAGCAGTACTTC.

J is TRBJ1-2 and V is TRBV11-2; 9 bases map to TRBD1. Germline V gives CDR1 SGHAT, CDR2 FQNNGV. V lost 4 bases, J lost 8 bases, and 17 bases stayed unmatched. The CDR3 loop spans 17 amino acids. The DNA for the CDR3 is TGTGCCAGCAGCTCTTTGAGAAAGGGGACAGGGCGTGGGGGCTACACCTTC. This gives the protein CASSSLRKGTGRGGYTF.

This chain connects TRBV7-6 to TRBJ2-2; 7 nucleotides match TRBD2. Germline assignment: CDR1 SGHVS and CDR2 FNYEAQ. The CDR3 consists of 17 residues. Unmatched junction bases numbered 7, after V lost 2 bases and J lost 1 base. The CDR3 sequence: CASSLSLSGVNTGELFF. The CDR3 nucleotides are TGTGCCAGCAGCTTATCTCTGAGCGGGGTGAACACCGGGGAGCTGTTTTTT.

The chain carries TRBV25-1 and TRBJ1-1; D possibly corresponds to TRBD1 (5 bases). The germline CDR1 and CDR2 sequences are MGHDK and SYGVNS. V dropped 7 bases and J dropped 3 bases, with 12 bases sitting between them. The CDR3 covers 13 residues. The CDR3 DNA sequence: TGTGCCAGCAACTGGGGGGGGGACACTGAAGCTTTCTTT. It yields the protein CASNWGGDTEAFF.

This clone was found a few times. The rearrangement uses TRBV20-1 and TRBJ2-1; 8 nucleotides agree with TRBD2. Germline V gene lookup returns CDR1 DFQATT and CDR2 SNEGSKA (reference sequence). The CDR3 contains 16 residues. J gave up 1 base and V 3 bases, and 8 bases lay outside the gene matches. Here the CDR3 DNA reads TGCAGTGCTAGTACGATGGCTAGCGGGTCCTACAATGAGCAGTTCTTC. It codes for CSASTMASGSYNEQFF.

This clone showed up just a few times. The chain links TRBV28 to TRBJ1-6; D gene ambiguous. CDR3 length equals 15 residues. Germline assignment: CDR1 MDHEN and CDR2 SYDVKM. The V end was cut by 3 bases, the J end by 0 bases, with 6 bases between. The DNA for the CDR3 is TGTGCCAGCAGTTTCCCGAGCTCCTATAATTCACCCCTCCACTTT. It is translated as CASSFPSSYNSPLHF.

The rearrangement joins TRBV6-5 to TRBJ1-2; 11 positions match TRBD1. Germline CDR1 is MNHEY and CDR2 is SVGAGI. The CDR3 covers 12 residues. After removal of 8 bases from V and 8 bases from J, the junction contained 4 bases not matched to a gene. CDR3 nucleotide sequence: TGTGCCAGCCGGGACAGGGGGGAAGGCTACACCTTC. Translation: CASRDRGEGYTF.

CDR3 sequence (DNA): TGTGCCTGGAGTCTGCTAGAAAACACTGAAGCTTTCTTT. Protein sequence: CAWSLLENTEAFF. V usage is TRBV30 and J usage is TRBJ1-1; D is ambiguous. This CDR3 is built from 13 residues. The V gene's germline CDR1 is GTSNPN and CDR2 SVGIG (reference sequence). V gave up 2 bases and J gave up 2 bases, with 9 bases separating them.

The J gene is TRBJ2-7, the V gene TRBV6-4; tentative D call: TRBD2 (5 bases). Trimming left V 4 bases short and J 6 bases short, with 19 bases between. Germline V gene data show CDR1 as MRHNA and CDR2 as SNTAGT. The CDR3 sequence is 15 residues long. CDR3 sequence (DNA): TGTGCCAGCAGTGTGAACGGGGTCGCATTTTCCGAGCAGTACTTC. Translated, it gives CASSVNGVAFSEQYF.

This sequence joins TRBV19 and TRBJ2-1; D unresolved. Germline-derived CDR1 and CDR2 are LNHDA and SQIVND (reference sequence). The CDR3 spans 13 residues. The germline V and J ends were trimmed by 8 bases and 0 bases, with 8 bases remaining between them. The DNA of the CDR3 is TGTGCCAGTCGTCGCAGCTCCTACAATGAGCAGTTCTTC. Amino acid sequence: CASRRSSYNEQFF.

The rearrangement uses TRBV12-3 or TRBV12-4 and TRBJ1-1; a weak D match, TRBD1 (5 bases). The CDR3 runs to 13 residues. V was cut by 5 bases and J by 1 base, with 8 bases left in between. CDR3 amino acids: CASSNTGNTEAFF. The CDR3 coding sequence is TGTGCCAGCAGTAACACAGGGAACACTGAAGCTTTCTTT.

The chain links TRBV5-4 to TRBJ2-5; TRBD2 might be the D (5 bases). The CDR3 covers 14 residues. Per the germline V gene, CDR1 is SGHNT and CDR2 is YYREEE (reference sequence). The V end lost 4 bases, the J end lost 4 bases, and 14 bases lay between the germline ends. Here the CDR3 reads CASSDPRGSETQYF. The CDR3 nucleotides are TGTGCCAGCAGCGATCCTCGAGGGTCAGAGACCCAGTACTTC.

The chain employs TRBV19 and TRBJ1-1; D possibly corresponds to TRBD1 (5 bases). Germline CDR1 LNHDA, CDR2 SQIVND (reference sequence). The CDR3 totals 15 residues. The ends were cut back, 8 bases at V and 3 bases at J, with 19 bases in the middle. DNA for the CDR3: TGTGCCAGTCACAGGATTTCGGCGGGAGACACTGAAGCTTTCTTT. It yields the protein CASHRISAGDTEAFF.

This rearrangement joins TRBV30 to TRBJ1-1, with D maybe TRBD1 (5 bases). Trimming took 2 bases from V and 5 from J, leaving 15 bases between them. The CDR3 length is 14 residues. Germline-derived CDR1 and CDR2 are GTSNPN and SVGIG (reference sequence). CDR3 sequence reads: CAWSPTLGGTEAFF. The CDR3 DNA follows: TGTGCCTGGAGTCCTACACTCGGGGGGACTGAAGCTTTCTTT.

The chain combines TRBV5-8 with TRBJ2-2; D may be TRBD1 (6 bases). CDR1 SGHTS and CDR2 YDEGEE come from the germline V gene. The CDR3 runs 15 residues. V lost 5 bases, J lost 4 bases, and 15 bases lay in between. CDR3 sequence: CASSAGTSLTGELFF. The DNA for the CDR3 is TGTGCCAGCAGTGCCGGGACAAGCCTCACCGGGGAGCTGTTTTTT.

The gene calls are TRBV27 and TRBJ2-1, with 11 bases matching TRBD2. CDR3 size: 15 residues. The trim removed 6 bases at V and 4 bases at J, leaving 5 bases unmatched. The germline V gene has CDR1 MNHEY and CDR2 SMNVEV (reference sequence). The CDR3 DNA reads TGTGCCAGCAGGAAACTAGCGGGAGAGTACAATGAGCAGTTCTTC. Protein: CASRKLAGEYNEQFF.

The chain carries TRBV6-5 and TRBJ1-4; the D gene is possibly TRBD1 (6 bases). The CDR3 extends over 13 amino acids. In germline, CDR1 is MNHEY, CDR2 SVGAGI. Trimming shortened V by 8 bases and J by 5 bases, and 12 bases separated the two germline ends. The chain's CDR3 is CASGGQKNEKLFF. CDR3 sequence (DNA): TGTGCCAGCGGAGGACAGAAAAATGAAAAACTGTTTTTT.

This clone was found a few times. The CDR3 is CASKAGQDTGELFF. As DNA, the CDR3 is TGCGCCAGCAAAGCTGGACAGGACACCGGGGAGCTGTTTTTT. J is TRBJ2-2 and V is TRBV10-1, with 7 bases aligning to TRBD1. With V trimmed by 7 bases and J by 3 bases, 5 bases remained unmatched. From germline, CDR1 is WNHNN and CDR2 SYGVQD (reference sequence). The CDR3 has 14 residues.

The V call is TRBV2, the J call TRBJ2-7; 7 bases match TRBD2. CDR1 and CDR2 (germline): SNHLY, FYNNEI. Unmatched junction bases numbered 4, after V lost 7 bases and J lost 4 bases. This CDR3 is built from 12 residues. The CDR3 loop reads CASKAGGYEQYF. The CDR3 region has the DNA TGTGCCAGCAAGGCCGGGGGGTACGAGCAGTACTTC.

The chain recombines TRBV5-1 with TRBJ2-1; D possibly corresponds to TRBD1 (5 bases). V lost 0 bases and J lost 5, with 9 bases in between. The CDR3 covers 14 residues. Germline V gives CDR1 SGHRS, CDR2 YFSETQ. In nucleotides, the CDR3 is TGCGCCAGCAGCTTGGTCGCGACAGACAATGAGCAGTTCTTC. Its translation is CASSLVATDNEQFF.

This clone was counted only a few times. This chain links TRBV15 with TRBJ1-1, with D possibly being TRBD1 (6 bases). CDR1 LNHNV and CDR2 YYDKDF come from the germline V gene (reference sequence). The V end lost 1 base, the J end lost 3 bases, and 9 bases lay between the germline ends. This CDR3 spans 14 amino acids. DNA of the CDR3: TGTGCCACCAGCAGAGGCAGGGGCGACACTGAAGCTTTCTTT. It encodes CATSRGRGDTEAFF.

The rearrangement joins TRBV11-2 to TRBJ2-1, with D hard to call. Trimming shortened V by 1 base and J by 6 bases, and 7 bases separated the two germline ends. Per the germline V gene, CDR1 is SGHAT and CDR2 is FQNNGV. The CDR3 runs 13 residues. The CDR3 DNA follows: TGTGCCAGCAGCTTAGCTTTGGCCAATGAGCAGTTCTTC. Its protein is CASSLALANEQFF.

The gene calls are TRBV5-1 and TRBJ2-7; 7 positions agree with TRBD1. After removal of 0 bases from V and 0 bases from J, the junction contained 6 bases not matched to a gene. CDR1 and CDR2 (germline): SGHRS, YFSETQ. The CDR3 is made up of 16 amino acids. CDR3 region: CASSLGPGTDSYEQYF. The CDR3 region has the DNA TGCGCCAGCAGCTTGGGCCCCGGGACAGACTCCTACGAGCAGTACTTC.

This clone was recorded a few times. The CDR3 coding sequence is TGTGCCAGCAGTTTGCTGGCGGGAGGTCCCAATGAGCAGTTCTTC. It encodes CASSLLAGGPNEQFF. The chain has TRBV27 and TRBJ2-1; TRBD2 agrees at 8 bases. CDR1 MNHEY and CDR2 SMNVEV come from the germline V gene (reference sequence). V gave up 3 bases and J gave up 6 bases; unmatched junction bases: 7. The CDR3 consists of 15 residues.

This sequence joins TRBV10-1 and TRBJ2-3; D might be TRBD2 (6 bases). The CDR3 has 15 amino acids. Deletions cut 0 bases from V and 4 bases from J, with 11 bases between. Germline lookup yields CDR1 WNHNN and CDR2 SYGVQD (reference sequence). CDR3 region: CASSESYGGPDTQYF. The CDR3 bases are TGCGCCAGCAGTGAGTCTTACGGGGGACCAGATACGCAGTATTTT.

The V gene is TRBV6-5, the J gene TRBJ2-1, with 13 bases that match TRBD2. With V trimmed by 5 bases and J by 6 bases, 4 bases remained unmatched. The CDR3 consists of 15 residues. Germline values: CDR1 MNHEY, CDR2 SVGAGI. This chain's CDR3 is CASSQTSGGTNEQFF. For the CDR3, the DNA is TGTGCCAGCAGTCAGACTAGCGGGGGGACCAATGAGCAGTTCTTC.